This T cell receptor beta chain was recorded in a study of cytomegalovirus exposure and HLA in healthy donors. Concerning this clone: What it binds is unknown.

Points from the study as a whole: CMV serostatus stood as the only immune exposure information on hand.

V dropped 0 bases and J dropped 1 base, with 11 bases sitting between them. Germline assignment: CDR1 SGDLS and CDR2 YYNGEE. There are 16 residues in the CDR3. Vbeta (60) and Jbeta (13) primers were used in the PCR. The assay was immunoSEQ multiplex PCR, and TCRdb's table has in-frame clones only and misses some. The sample carries over 110,000 clones, about 76% recorded once. What was sequenced was PBMCs. The gene calls are TRBV9 and TRBJ1-3, with D tentatively TRBD1 (6 bases). This receptor was taken from a female donor in good health and CMV-seronegative. The CDR3 spells CASSVEQGLSGNTIYF. The CDR3 nucleotides are TGTGCCAGCAGCGTAGAGCAGGGGCTGTCTGGAAACACCATATATTTT. Full variable domain (missing parts from reference TRBV9 and TRBJ1-3): DSGVTQTPKHLITATGQRVTLRCSPRSGDLSVYWYQQSLDQGLQFLIQYYNGEERAKGNILERFSAQQFPDLHSELNLSSLELGDSALYFCASSVEQGLSGNTIYFGEGSWLTVV.